This T cell receptor beta chain was obtained from a study of OX40 agonist ivuxolimab in advanced cancers. Per the germline V gene, CDR1 is SGHRS and CDR2 is YFSETQ. V gave up 4 bases and J gave up 2 bases, with 9 bases separating them. The CDR3 is 14 amino acids. The data were produced by immunoSEQ multiplex PCR, yet TCRdb's version contains in-frame clones alone and is incomplete. The table records 55,000 to 85,000 clones, roughly 89% of them present only once. Sequenced material: CD4+ or CD8+ T cells sorted from blood, taken in a trial of the OX40 agonist ivuxolimab. The V and J genes are TRBV5-1 and TRBJ2-2; D not resolved. This TCR came from an adult with an advanced solid tumor such as melanoma, head and neck, liver or kidney cancer. The CDR3 DNA follows: TGCGCCAGCAGCCCCCGATTAAACACCGGGGAGCTGTTTTTT. Translated, it gives CASSPRLNTGELFF.